The T cell receptor (beta chain) described here comes from a study of OX40 agonist ivuxolimab in advanced cancers. Across the whole study: Head and neck, renal cell, melanoma or hepatocellular carcinoma were the cancers that dose-escalation patients had. A male proportion of 82.7% was recorded, with mean age around 64 years and range roughly 23 to 79.

Details on this clone: Its cognate antigen is unknown.

CDR3 length: 14 amino acids. The V and J ends lost 0 bases and 3 bases respectively, with 8 bases between them. Germline CDR1 is MNHEY and CDR2 is SVGAGI. The assay was immunoSEQ multiplex PCR, and TCRdb's table has in-frame clones only and misses some. The sample holds about 22,000 clones, more than 65% seen once. Notes on the study in general: Expanded clones tended on average to be more numerous among CD8+ T cells than CD4+. Both CD4+ and CD8+ T cell populations in blood had undergone clonal expansion by week 6 at 0.1 to 3.0 mg/kg.

The sample consisted of CD4+ or CD8+ T cells sorted from blood, taken in a trial of the OX40 agonist ivuxolimab. The source is an adult with an advanced solid tumor such as melanoma, head and neck, liver or kidney cancer. This chain joins TRBV6-5 and TRBJ1-1; D is unresolved. CDR3 protein: CASSYSGSHTEAFF. Written as DNA, the CDR3 is TGTGCCAGCAGTTACTCGGGCAGCCACACTGAAGCTTTCTTT.